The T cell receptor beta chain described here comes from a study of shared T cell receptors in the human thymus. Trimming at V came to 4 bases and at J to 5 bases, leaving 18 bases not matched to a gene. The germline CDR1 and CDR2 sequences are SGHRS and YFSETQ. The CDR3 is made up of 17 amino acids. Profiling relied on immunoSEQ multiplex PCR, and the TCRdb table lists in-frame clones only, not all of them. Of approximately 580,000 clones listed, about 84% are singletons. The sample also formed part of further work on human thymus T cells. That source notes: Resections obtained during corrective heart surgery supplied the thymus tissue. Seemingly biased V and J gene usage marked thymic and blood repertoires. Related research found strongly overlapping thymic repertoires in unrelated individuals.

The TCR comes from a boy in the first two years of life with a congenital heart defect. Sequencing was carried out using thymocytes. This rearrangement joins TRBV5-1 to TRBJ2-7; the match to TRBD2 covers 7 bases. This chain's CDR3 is CASSSLTGWEGPHEQYF. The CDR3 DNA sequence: TGCGCCAGCAGCAGCCTCACTGGGTGGGAGGGCCCCCACGAGCAGTACTTC.